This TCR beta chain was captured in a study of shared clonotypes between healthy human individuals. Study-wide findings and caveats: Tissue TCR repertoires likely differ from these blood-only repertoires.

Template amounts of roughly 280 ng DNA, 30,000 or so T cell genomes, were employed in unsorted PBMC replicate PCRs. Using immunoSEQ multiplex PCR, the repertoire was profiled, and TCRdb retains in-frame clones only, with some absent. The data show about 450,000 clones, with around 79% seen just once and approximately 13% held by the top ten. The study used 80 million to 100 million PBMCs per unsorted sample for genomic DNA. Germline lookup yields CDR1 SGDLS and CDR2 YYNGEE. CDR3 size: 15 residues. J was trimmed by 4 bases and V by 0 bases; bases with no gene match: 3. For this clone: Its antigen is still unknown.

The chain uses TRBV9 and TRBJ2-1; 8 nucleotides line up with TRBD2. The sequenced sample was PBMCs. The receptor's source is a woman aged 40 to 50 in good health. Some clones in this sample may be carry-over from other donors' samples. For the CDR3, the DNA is TGTGCCAGCAGCGTAGACGAGCGGGGGTACAATGAGCAGTTCTTC. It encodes CASSVDERGYNEQFF.